Listed below are T cell receptor beta chains from one sample, sequenced in a study of cytomegalovirus exposure and HLA in healthy donors. The repertoire was sequenced with immunoSEQ multiplex PCR; TCRdb's copy has only in-frame clones and lacks some. The table shows 100,000 to 150,000 clones, with about 79% occurring only once. The source material was PBMCs. The receptor set was obtained from a woman between 45 and 60 years old in good health and CMV-seronegative. CDR3s include the opening cysteine and the closing phenylalanine or tryptophan. D genes are given only for firm matches. Size values are once, few and many counts, or a class for expanded clones, and some rows have none.

>TRBV27|TRBD2|TRBJ2-2|.
CASRGLAETGELFF
TGTGCCAGCCGAGGGCTAGCGGAAACCGGGGAGCTGTTTTTT
>TRBV28|.|TRBJ2-7|.
CASRGDSTYEQYF
TGTGCCAGCAGGGGGGACTCGACCTACGAGCAGTACTTC
>TRBV6-1|.|TRBJ1-4|.
CASSFRGAWDEKLFF
TGTGCCAGCAGTTTCAGGGGCGCTTGGGATGAAAAACTGTTTTTT
>TRBV5-4|.|TRBJ2-1|.
CASSLGGSTNEQFF
TGTGCCAGCAGCTTAGGAGGGAGCACCAATGAGCAGTTCTTC
>TRBV9|TRBD1|TRBJ2-7|.
CASSVGTGTTGEQYF
TGTGCCAGCAGCGTTGGGACAGGAACCACGGGGGAGCAGTACTTC
>TRBV28|.|TRBJ1-5|.
CASSVGGYQPQHF
TGTGCCAGCAGTGTGGGGGGTTATCAGCCCCAGCATTTT
>TRBV29-1|TRBD1|TRBJ1-5|.
CSAGQGLQPQHF
TGCAGCGCTGGACAGGGTCTACAGCCCCAGCATTTT
>TRBV28|TRBD2|TRBJ2-5|.
CASSWASGSETQYF
TGTGCCAGCAGTTGGGCTAGCGGGAGTGAGACCCAGTACTTC
>TRBV19|.|TRBJ1-5|.
CASSISGRADQPQHF
TGTGCCAGTAGTATCTCGGGCAGGGCGGACCAGCCCCAGCATTTT
>TRBV9|.|TRBJ1-4|.
CASSLRSGDEKLFF
TGTGCCAGCAGCCTGAGGTCGGGGGATGAAAAACTGTTTTTT
>TRBV5-1|TRBD1|TRBJ2-1|.
CASSSSGGSYNEQFF
TGCGCCAGCAGCTCCTCAGGGGGATCCTACAATGAGCAGTTCTTC
>TRBV2|.|TRBJ1-1|.
CASSVSPAMNTEAFF
TGTGCCAGCAGTGTGAGTCCAGCGATGAACACTGAAGCTTTCTTT
>TRBV5-1|.|TRBJ1-6|once
CASSLDISNSPLHF
TGCGCCAGCAGCTTGGACATATCTAATTCACCCCTCCACTTT
>TRBV10-2|.|TRBJ1-3|.
CASTLGQTSGNTIYF
TGCGCCAGCACTCTCGGACAGACCTCTGGAAACACCATATATTTT
>TRBV28|.|TRBJ2-1|.
CASSAPTLARSNEQFF
TGTGCCAGCTCGGCCCCAACCCTAGCACGGAGCAATGAGCAGTTCTTC
>TRBV2|.|TRBJ2-3|once
CASRAGGDTQYF
TGTGCCAGCAGGGCCGGGGGAGATACGCAGTATTTT
>TRBV30|.|TRBJ1-1|.
CAWIRGSFEAFF
TGTGCCTGGATCAGAGGGAGTTTTGAAGCTTTCTTT
>TRBV7-2|TRBD2|TRBJ2-1|.
CASSSDPSTSGMGGYEQFF
TGTGCCAGCAGCTCGGATCCCTCGACTAGCGGGATGGGTGGCTATGAGCAGTTCTTC
>TRBV10-3|.|TRBJ2-7|.
CAISEHGKGADVGEQYF
TGTGCCATCAGTGAGCACGGGAAGGGTGCTGATGTGGGCGAGCAGTACTTC
>TRBV7-3|TRBD2|TRBJ2-1|few
CASSTIAGGEQFF
TGTGCCAGCAGCACTATAGCGGGAGGGGAGCAGTTCTTC
>TRBV27|.|TRBJ2-3|.
CASSLSTPRTDTQYF
TGTGCCAGCAGTTTATCCACACCTCGCACAGATACGCAGTATTTT
>TRBV29-1|.|TRBJ1-5|.
CSVGEDNSNQPQHF
TGCAGCGTTGGTGAGGACAATAGCAATCAGCCCCAGCATTTT
>TRBV29-1|.|TRBJ1-1|.
CSVEGGSREAFF
TGCAGCGTTGAAGGGGGCAGTCGGGAGGCTTTCTTT
>TRBV7-2|TRBD1|TRBJ2-1|.
CASSPTGVSYNEQFF
TGTGCCAGCAGCCCCACAGGGGTCTCCTACAATGAGCAGTTCTTC
>TRBV6-5|.|TRBJ1-2|.
CASREDSFYGYTF
TGTGCCAGCAGAGAGGACAGTTTCTATGGCTACACCTTC
>TRBV7-2|.|TRBJ2-1|once
CASSAVTGYNEQFF
TGTGCCAGCAGCGCGGTGACAGGCTACAATGAGCAGTTCTTC
>TRBV5-6|.|TRBJ1-2|few
CASSLNSGYTF
TGTGCCAGCAGCTTAAACAGTGGCTACACCTTC
>TRBV7-8|TRBD1|TRBJ1-3|.
CASSPGRDRDRNTIYF
TGTGCCAGCAGCCCCGGGAGGGACAGGGATAGAAACACCATATATTTT
>TRBV6-5|TRBD2|TRBJ2-7|few
CASSGTSGPLSVF
TGTGCCAGCAGTGGGACTAGCGGGCCCCTGTCGGTCTTC
>TRBV28|TRBD2|TRBJ2-7|.
CASRPAGVGYEQYF
TGTGCCAGCAGACCAGCGGGAGTCGGCTACGAGCAGTACTTC
>TRBV14|TRBD2|TRBJ2-1|.
CASSQVGGLAGGQEQFF
TGTGCCAGCAGCCAAGTAGGGGGACTAGCGGGAGGGCAGGAGCAGTTCTTC
>TRBV5-3|.|TRBJ1-2|.
CARSRDGYTF
TGTGCCAGAAGTAGAGATGGCTACACCTTC
>TRBV27|.|TRBJ2-3|once
CASSLRRDSTDTQYF
TGTGCCAGCAGTTTAAGGCGGGATAGCACAGATACGCAGTATTTT
>TRBV7-9|TRBD2|TRBJ2-7|.
CASSFQLAGGPSWDEQYF
TGTGCCAGCAGCTTCCAACTAGCGGGAGGGCCTTCCTGGGACGAGCAGTACTTC
>TRBV29-1|.|TRBJ2-3|.
CSVDSPGVPDTQYF
TGCAGCGTTGATTCCCCAGGGGTACCGGATACGCAGTATTTT
>TRBV7-2|TRBD2|TRBJ2-7|few
CASSTGLAGFARVEQYF
TGTGCCAGCAGCACGGGACTAGCGGGTTTCGCTAGGGTCGAGCAGTACTTC
>TRBV7-3|.|TRBJ2-3|few
CASSSRSGDTQYF
TGTGCCAGCAGCTCCCGCTCGGGGGATACGCAGTATTTT
>TRBV11-2|.|TRBJ1-1|.
CASSLPPTPWTEAFF
TGTGCCAGCAGCCTCCCCCCGACTCCCTGGACTGAAGCTTTCTTT
>TRBV28|.|TRBJ2-3|few
CASSLRASTDTQYF
TGTGCCAGCAGTTTGCGGGCAAGCACAGATACGCAGTATTTT
>TRBV4-3|.|TRBJ2-1|.
CASSQADMGLSNEQFF
TGCGCCAGCAGCCAAGCGGACATGGGTCTCTCCAATGAGCAGTTCTTC
>TRBV18|.|TRBJ2-7|once
CASSPPLATNEQYF
TGTGCCAGCTCACCACCGTTGGCCACGAACGAGCAGTACTTC
>TRBV30|TRBD1|TRBJ1-2|few
CAWAPGTGSDYGYTF
TGTGCCTGGGCCCCCGGGACAGGGAGTGACTATGGCTACACCTTC
>TRBV27|.|TRBJ2-7|few
CASQGLRDLRTYEQYF
TGTGCCAGCCAGGGCTTGCGGGATCTTCGGACCTACGAGCAGTACTTC
>TRBV28|TRBD2|TRBJ2-1|.
CASSFASGGTNEQFF
TGTGCCAGCAGTTTCGCTAGCGGGGGAACCAATGAGCAGTTCTTC
>TRBV5-8|TRBD2|TRBJ2-7|few
CASRPLAGEVSEQYF
TGTGCCAGCAGGCCGCTAGCGGGAGAGGTCTCCGAGCAGTACTTC
>TRBV9|.|TRBJ1-4|.
CASSASGGSYEKLFF
TGTGCCAGCAGCGCCTCGGGCGGGAGCTATGAAAAACTGTTTTTT
>TRBV29-1|TRBD1|TRBJ1-5|.
CSVAGGLNQPQHF
TGCAGCGTAGCAGGGGGGCTCAATCAGCCCCAGCATTTT
>TRBV18|TRBD1|TRBJ1-1|.
CASSPTDRVDTEAFF
TGTGCCAGCTCACCCACGGACAGGGTAGACACTGAAGCTTTCTTT
>TRBV5-1|TRBD2|TRBJ2-3|.
CASSWGREATDTQYF
TGCGCCAGCAGCTGGGGGCGGGAGGCAACAGATACGCAGTATTTT
>TRBV9|TRBD2|TRBJ2-7|.
CASSRAGGSDEQYF
TGTGCCAGCAGCAGAGCGGGAGGGAGCGACGAGCAGTACTTC
>TRBV2|.|TRBJ1-2|many
CASSEAQQGSGGYTF
TGTGCCAGCAGTGAAGCCCAACAGGGTTCGGGTGGCTACACCTTC
>TRBV2|TRBD1|TRBJ1-6|.
CASGPDRVNSPLHF
TGTGCCAGCGGGCCGGACAGGGTGAATTCACCCCTCCACTTT
>TRBV30|.|TRBJ2-1|few
CAWSVQREHLYNEQFF
TGTGCCTGGAGTGTACAACGGGAGCATCTGTACAATGAGCAGTTCTTC
>TRBV18|TRBD1|TRBJ2-5|.
CASSPPGQEETQYF
TGTGCCAGCTCACCACCCGGACAGGAAGAGACCCAGTACTTC
>TRBV15|TRBD1|TRBJ1-2|.
CATSRDGGQGIYGYTF
TGTGCCACCAGCAGAGATGGGGGACAGGGAATATATGGCTACACCTTC